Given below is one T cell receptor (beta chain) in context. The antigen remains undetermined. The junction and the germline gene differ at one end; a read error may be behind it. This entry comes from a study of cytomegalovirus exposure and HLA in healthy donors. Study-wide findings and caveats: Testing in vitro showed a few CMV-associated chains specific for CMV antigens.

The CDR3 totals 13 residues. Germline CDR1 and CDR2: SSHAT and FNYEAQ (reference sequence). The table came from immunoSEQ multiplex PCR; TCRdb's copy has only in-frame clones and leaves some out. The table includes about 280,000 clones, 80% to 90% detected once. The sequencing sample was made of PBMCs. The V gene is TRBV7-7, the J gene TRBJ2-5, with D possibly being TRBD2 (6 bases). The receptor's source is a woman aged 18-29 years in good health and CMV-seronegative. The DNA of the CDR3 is TGTGCTAGCAGCCCCGGGGGACAAGAGACCCAGTACTTC. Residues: CASSPGGQETQYF.